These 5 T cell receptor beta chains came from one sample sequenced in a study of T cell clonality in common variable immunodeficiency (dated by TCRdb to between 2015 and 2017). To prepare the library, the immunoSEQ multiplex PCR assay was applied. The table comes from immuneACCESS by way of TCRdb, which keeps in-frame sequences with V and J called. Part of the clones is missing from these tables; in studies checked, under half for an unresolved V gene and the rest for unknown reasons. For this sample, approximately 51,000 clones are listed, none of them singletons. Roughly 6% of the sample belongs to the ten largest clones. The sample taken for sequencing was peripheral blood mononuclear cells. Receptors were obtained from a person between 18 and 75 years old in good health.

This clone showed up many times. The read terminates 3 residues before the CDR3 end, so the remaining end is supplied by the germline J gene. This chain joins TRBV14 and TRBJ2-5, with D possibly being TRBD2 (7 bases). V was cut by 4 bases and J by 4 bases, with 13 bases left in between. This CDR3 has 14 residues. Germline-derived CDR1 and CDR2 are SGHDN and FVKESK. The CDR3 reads CASSPLGGVETQYF. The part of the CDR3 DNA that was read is TGTGCCAGCAGCCCCCTAGGGGGGGTAGAGACC.

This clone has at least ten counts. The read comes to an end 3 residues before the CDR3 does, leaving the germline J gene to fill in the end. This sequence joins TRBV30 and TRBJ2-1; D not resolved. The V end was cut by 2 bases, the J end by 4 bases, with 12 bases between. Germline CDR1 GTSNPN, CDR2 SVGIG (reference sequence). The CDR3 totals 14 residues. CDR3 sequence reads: CAWSRGDGYNEQFF. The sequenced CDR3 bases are TGTGCCTGGAGTCGAGGCGACGGGTACAATGAG.

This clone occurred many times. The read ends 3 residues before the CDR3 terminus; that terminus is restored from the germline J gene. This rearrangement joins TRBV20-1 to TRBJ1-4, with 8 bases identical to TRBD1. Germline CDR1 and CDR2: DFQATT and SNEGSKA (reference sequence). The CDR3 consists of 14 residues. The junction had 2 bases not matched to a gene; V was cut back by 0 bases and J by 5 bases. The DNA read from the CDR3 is TGCAGTGCTAGAGAAACAGGGGGGAATGAAAAA. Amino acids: CSARETGGNEK. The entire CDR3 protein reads CSARETGGNEKLFF.

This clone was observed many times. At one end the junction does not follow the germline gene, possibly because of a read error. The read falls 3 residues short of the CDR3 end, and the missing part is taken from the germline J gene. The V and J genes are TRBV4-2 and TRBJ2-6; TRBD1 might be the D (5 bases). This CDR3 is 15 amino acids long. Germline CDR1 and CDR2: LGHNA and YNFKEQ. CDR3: CASSQETVGANVLTF. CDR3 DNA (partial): TGCGCCAGCAGCCAAGAGACAGTTGGGGCCAACGTC.

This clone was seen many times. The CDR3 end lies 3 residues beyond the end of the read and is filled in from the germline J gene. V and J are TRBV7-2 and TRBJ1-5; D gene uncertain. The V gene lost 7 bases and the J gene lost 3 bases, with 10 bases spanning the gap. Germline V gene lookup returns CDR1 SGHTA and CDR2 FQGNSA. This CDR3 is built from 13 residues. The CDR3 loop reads CASNLGVNQPQHF. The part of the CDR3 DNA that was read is TGTGCCAGCAATCTAGGAGTCAATCAGCCC. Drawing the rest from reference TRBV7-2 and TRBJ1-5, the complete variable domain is GAGVSQSPSNKVTEKGKDVELRCDPISGHTALYWYRQSLGQGLEFLIYFQGNSAPDKSGLPSDRFSAERTGGSVSTLTIQRTQQEDSAVYLCASNLGVNQPQHFGDGTRLSIL.